This T cell receptor (beta chain) was recorded in a study of blood T cell repertoires in COVID-19. Study background: PBMCs, B-cell-depleted T cells, or T cells provided the cDNA or gDNA that made up the material.

Produced via immunoSEQ multiplex PCR; TCRdb's table is partial and in-frame only. This repertoire shows 150,000 to 200,000 clones, about 77% found once; its top ten account for around 17%. CDR3 length: 15 amino acids. The germline gives CDR1 KGHSH, CDR2 LQKENI. V was cut by 2 bases and J by 9 bases, with 17 bases left in between. The specimen sequenced was PBMCs or T cells enriched from blood (not recorded which). V and J are TRBV18 and TRBJ2-1; the D is unclear. The clonotype originates from a woman aged 45-65 years with acute COVID-19. CDR3 in DNA: TGTGCCAGCTCACCAACAGTAAGCTTATTAGGTGAGCAGTTCTTC. Its translation is CASSPTVSLLGEQFF. Complete variable domain (other parts from reference TRBV18 and TRBJ2-1): NAGVMQNPRHLVRRRGQEARLRCSPMKGHSHVYWYRQLPEEGLKFMVYLQKENIIDESGMPKERFSAEFPKEGPSILRIQQVVRGDSAAYFCASSPTVSLLGEQFFGPGTRLTVL.